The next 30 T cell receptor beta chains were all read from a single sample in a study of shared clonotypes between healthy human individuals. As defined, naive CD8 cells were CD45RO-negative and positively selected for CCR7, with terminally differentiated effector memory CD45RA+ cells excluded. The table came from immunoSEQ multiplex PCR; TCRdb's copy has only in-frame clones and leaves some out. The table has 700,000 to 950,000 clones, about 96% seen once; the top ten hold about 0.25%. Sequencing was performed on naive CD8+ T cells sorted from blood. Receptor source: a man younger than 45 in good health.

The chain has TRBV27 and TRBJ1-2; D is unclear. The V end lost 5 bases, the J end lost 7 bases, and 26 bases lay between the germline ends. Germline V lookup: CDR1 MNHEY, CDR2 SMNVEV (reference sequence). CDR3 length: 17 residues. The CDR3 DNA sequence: TGTGCCAGCAGTCCGTCCCAGAATCCTATCGTCACTGGTGGCTACACCTTC. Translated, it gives CASSPSQNPIVTGGYTF.

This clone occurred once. CDR3 sequence: CSVEDPRGSYNEQFF. CDR3 DNA sequence: TGCAGCGTTGAAGATCCCCGCGGCTCCTACAATGAGCAGTTCTTC. This chain links TRBV29-1 with TRBJ2-1; D gene uncertain. CDR1 SQVTM and CDR2 ANQGSEA come from the germline V gene. The CDR3 length is 15 residues. V gave up 0 bases and J gave up 0 bases, with 9 bases separating them.

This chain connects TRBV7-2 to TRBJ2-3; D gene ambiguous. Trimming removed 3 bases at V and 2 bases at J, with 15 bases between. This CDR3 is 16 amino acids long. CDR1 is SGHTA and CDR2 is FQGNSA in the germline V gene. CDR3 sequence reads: CASSLLMEQLTDTQYF. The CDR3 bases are TGTGCCAGCAGCTTGTTGATGGAACAGCTCACAGATACGCAGTATTTT.

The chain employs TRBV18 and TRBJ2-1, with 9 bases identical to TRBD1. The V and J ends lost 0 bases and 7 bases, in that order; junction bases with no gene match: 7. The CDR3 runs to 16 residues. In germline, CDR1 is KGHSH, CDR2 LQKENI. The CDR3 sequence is CASSPPLGQGSNEQFF. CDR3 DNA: TGTGCCAGCTCACCACCGTTGGGACAGGGAAGTAATGAGCAGTTCTTC.

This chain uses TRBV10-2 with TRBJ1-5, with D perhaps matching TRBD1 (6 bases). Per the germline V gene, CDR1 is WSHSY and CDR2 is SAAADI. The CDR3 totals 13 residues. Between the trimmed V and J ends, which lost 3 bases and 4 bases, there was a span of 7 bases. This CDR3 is CASSEGGNQPQHF. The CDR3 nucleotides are TGCGCCAGCAGTGAAGGGGGGAATCAGCCCCAGCATTTT.

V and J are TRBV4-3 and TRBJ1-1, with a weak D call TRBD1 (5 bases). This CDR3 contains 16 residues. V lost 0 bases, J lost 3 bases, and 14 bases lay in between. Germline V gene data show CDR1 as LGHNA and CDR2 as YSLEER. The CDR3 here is CASSQERFREDTEAFF. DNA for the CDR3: TGCGCCAGCAGCCAAGAAAGGTTCAGGGAGGACACTGAAGCTTTCTTT.

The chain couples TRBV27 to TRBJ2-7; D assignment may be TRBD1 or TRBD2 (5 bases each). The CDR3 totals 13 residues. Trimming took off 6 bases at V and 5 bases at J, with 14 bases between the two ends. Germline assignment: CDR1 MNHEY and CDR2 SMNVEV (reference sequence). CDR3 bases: TGTGCCAGCAGGGGACGACTCGTGGACGAGCAGTACTTC. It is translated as CASRGRLVDEQYF.

The CDR3 bases are TGCGCCAGCAGCTTGGCCGGGACAGGGAGTATGAACACTGAAGCTTTCTTT. This gives the protein CASSLAGTGSMNTEAFF. This chain joins TRBV5-1 and TRBJ1-1; 9 nucleotides align to TRBD1. The CDR3 consists of 17 residues. The germline CDR1 and CDR2 sequences are SGHRS and YFSETQ. V shed 0 bases, J shed 0 bases, and the junction held 6 bases outside the gene matches.

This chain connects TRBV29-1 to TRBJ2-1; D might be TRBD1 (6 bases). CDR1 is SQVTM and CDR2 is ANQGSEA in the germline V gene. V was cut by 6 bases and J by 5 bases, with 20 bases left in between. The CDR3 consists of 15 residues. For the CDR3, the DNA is TGCAGCGTAGTTCCGCAGGGGACACACGACAATGAGCAGTTCTTC. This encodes CSVVPQGTHDNEQFF.

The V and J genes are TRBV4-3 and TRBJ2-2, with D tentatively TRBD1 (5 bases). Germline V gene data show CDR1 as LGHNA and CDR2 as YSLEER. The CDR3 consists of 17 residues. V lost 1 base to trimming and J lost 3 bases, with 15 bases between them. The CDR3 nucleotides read TGCGCCAGCAGCCAAGCCCAATCGACAGTGTACACCGGGGAGCTGTTTTTT. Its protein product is CASSQAQSTVYTGELFF.

The CDR3 sequence: CASSESGGAPNEQYF. CDR3 nucleotides: TGCGCCAGCAGTGAGTCGGGTGGGGCCCCCAACGAGCAGTACTTC. The chain combines TRBV10-2 with TRBJ2-7, with a weak D call TRBD1 (5 bases). The V end lost 0 bases, the J end lost 5 bases, and 14 bases lay between the germline ends. The CDR3 sequence is 15 residues long. CDR1 and CDR2 (germline): WSHSY, SAAADI.

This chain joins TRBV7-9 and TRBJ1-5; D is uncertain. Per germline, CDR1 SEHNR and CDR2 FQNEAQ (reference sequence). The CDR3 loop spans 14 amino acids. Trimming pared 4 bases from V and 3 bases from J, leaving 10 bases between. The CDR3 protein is CASSSPGINQPQHF. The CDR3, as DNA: TGTGCCAGCAGCTCTCCCGGCATCAATCAGCCCCAGCATTTT.

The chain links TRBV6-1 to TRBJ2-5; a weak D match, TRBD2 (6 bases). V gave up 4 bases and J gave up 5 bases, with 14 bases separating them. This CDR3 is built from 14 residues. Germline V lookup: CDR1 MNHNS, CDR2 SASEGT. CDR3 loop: CASSALGTLETQYF. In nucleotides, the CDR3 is TGTGCCAGCAGTGCCCTTGGGACTTTGGAGACCCAGTACTTC.

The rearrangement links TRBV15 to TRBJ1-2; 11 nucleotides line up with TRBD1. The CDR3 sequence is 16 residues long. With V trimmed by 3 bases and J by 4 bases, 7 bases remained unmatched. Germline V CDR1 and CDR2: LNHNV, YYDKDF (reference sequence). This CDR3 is CATSRVPGQGGYGYTF. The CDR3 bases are TGTGCCACCAGCAGGGTCCCGGGACAGGGGGGCTATGGCTACACCTTC.

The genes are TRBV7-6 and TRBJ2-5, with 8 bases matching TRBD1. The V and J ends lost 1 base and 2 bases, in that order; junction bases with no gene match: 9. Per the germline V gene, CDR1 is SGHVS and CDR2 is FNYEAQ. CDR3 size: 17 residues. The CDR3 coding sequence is TGTGCCAGCAGCTTAGAGGGGACAGGAGAGAGGCAAGAGACCCAGTACTTC. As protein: CASSLEGTGERQETQYF.

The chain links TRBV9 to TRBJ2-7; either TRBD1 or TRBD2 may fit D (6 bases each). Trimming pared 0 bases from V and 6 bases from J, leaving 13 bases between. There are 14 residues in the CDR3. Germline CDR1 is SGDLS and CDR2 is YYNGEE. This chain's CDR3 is CASSVAGEEGEQYF. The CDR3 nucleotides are TGTGCCAGCAGCGTAGCAGGGGAGGAGGGCGAGCAGTACTTC. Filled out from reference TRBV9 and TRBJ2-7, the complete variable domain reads DSGVTQTPKHLITATGQRVTLRCSPRSGDLSVYWYQQSLDQGLQFLIQYYNGEERAKGNILERFSAQQFPDLHSELNLSSLELGDSALYFCASSVAGEEGEQYFGPGTRLTVT.

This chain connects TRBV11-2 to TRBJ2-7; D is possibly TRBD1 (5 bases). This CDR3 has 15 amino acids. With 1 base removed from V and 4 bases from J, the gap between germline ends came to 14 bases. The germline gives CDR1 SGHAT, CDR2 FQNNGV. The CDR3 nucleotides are TGTGCCAGCAGCTTAGTAAGGGGAAGTCGGTACGAGCAGTACTTC. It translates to CASSLVRGSRYEQYF.

CDR3 nucleotide sequence: TGTGCCAGCAGCCCGGGTCTAGCAGGGGGATTATACATTCAGTACTTC. This sequence encodes CASSPGLAGGLYIQYF. The rearrangement links TRBV7-6 to TRBJ2-4, with 7 bases that match TRBD1. The CDR3 runs to 16 residues. Per the germline V gene, CDR1 is SGHVS and CDR2 is FNYEAQ. V shed 5 bases, J shed 8 bases, and the junction held 15 bases outside the gene matches.

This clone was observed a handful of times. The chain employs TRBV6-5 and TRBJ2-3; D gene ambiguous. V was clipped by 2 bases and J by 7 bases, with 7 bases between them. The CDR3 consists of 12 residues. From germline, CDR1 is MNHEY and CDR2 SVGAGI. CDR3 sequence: CASSYDANTQYF. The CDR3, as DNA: TGTGCCAGCAGTTACGACGCGAATACGCAGTATTTT.

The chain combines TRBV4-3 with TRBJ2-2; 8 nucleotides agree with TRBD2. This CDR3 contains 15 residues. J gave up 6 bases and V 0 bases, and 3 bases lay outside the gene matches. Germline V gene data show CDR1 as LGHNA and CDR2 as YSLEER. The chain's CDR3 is CASSQEAGVAGELFF. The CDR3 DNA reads TGCGCCAGCAGCCAAGAAGCGGGAGTCGCCGGGGAGCTGTTTTTT.

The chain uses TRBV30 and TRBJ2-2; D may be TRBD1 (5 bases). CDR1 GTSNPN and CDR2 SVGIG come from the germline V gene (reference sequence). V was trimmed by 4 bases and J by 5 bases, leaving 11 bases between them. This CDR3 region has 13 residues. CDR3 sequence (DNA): TGTGCCTGGAACTCAGGGCAAACCGGGGAGCTGTTTTTT. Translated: CAWNSGQTGELFF.

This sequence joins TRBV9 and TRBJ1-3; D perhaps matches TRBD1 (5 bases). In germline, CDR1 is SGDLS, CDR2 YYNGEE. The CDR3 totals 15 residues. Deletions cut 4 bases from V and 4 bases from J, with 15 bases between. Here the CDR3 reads CASSQGGSVGNTIYF. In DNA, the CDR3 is TGTGCCAGCAGCCAGGGCGGATCGGTAGGAAACACCATATATTTT.

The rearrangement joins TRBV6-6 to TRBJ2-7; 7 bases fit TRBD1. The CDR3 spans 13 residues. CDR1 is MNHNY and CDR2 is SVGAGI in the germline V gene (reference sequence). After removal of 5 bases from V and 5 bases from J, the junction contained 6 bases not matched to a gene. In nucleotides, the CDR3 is TGTGCCAGCAGTAGCCAGGGGGTGGACGAGCAGTACTTC. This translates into CASSSQGVDEQYF.

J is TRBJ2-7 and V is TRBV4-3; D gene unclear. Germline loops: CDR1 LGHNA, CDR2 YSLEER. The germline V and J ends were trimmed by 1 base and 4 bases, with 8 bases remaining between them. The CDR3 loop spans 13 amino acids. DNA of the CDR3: TGCGCCAGCAGCCAAGGCCTGTGGTACGAGCAGTACTTC. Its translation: CASSQGLWYEQYF.

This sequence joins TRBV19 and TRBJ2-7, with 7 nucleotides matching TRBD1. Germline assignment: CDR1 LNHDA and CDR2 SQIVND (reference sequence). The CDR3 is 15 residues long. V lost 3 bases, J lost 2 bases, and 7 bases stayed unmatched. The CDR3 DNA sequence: TGTGCCAGTAGTATTGGGGCAGGGGGTGCCTACGAGCAGTACTTC. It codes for CASSIGAGGAYEQYF.

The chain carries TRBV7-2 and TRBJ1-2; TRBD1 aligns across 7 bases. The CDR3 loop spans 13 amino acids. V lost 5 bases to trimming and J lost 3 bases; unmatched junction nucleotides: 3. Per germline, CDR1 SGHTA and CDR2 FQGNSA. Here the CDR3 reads CASSRDSYYGYTF. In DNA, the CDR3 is TGTGCCAGCAGCAGGGACAGCTACTATGGCTACACCTTC.

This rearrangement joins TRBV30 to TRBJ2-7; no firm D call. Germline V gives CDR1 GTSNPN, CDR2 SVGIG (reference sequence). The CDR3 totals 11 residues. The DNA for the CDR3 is TGTGCGGGCATAAGCTCCTACGAGCAGTACTTC. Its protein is CAGISSYEQYF.

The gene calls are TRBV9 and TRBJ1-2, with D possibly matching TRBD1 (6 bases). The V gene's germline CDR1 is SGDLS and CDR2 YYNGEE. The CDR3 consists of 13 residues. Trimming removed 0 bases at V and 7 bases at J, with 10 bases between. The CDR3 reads CASSVGGRGGYTF. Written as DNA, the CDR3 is TGTGCCAGCAGCGTAGGGGGGCGAGGTGGCTACACCTTC.

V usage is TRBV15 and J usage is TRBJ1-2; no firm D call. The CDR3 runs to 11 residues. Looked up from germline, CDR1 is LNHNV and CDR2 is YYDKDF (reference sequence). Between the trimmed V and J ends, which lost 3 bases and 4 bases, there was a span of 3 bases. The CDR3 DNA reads TGTGCCACCAGCAGCGGCTATGGCTACACCTTC. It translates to CATSSGYGYTF.

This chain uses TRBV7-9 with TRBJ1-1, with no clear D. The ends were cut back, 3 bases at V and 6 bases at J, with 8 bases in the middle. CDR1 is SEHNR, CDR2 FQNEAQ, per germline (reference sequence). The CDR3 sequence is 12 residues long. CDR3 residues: CASSFLIPEAFF. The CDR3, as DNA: TGTGCCAGCAGCTTTCTAATCCCTGAAGCTTTCTTT.